This T cell receptor beta chain was captured in a study of blood T cell repertoires in COVID-19. Libraries were prepared by immunoSEQ multiplex PCR; TCRdb keeps only in-frame clonotypes and omits some of them. Of approximately 210,000 clones detected, about 85% appear once; the ten largest clones hold around 2.3%. This clone was counted once. The CDR3 length is 16 residues. Trimming pared 6 bases from V and 2 bases from J, leaving 17 bases between. The germline CDR1 and CDR2 sequences are MNHEY and SVGEGT. This sequence joins TRBV6-2 or TRBV6-3 and TRBJ1-5; TRBD1 is a possible D gene (6 bases). Specimen: PBMCs or T cells enriched from blood (not recorded which). This TCR was recovered from a woman under 40 who had recovered from COVID-19. The CDR3 DNA reads TGTGCCAGCAGCACGGGACGGCACAGGGGCAATCAGCCCCAGCATTTT. It translates to CASSTGRHRGNQPQHF.